This TCR beta chain was obtained from a study of blood T cell repertoires in COVID-19 (dated by TCRdb to the early 2020s). Study-wide context: Samples from collaborators originated in the United States, Italy and Spain and spanned both the acute and convalescent phases of COVID-19. The material from the prospective study consisted of cDNA or gDNA derived from T cells, B-cell-depleted T cells, or PBMCs. Subjects who had been exposed to COVID-19, were actively infected with it, or had recovered from it provided the deeply sampled blood TCRbeta repertoires that made up the dataset. The repertoires were made available in a free public database intended to serve as a resource for research on the immune response to SARS-CoV-2. Samples were obtained from the ongoing ImmuneRACE study (first 160 participants) and from 950 to 1,500 subjects provided by 6 global collaborators. Nearly every sample came with metadata listing a de-identified subject ID, COVID-19 status, age in years and sex. Where HLA class I and class II types were available, the types were taken from metadata supplied by the sample provider, not from assay-based typing.

Collaborating institutions collected whole blood in K2EDTA tubes following their own protocols. For TCRbeta analysis, collaborators shipped samples in one of three forms: frozen whole blood, isolated PBMCs, or DNA extracted from either of those sample types. Worth noting for this clone: Its antigen is unknown. It has no much larger one-base neighbor in the sample; base qualities were not kept.

TCRbeta CDR3 regions were amplified from genomic DNA using the immunoSEQ Assay, a bias-controlled multiplex PCR. In the source study's methods: The number of nucleated cells in each sample was estimated from the amplification of reference gene primers within the assay. To quantify the absolute abundance of each unique TCRbeta CDR3 rearrangement, sequence reads were collapsed and filtered. For each sample, productive Simpson clonality was calculated by taking the square root of Simpson's diversity index across productive rearrangements. As stored in TCRdb, this immuneACCESS dataset retains in-frame rearrangements with V and J assigned. A fraction of the clones does not appear; measured against another copy, unresolved V genes explain less than half of the discrepancy, and the remainder lacks a known reason. From that table come the V and J calls and clone size; the DNA was used to work out D and trimming. For this sample there are about 66,000 clones; around three quarters appear just once. The ten largest clones represent 9% to 10% of the sample.

Relative to germline, V is 7 bases shorter and J is 1 base shorter, with 15 bases between their ends. CDR1 and CDR2, looked up from the germline V gene (reference sequence), are LNHDA and SQIVND. The CDR3 numbers 15 residues from cysteine through phenylalanine. Just the 45-base CDR3 DNA is kept, in frame starting at base 1. Study-level results and caveats: How much clinical and demographic metadata was included differed by source and by participant, and the metadata was provided uncurated.

The sequencing sample was made of peripheral blood. The receptor comes from a human donor in a cohort sampled during active COVID-19. Here the chain combines TRBV19 and TRBJ2-3; a tentative D call is TRBD1 (7 bases match). The CDR3 sequence is CASTPGGTGTDTQYF. The DNA is as follows: TGTGCCAGTACTCCAGGGGGGACAGGCACAGATACGCAGTATTTT.